The rows below give T cell receptor beta chains drawn from one sample of a study of cytomegalovirus exposure and HLA in healthy donors. Assay used: immunoSEQ multiplex PCR; TCRdb lists only in-frame clones, some missing. This table holds about 110,000 clones, approximately 76% found once. Input material: PBMCs. The receptors derive from a man younger than 35 in good health and CMV-seronegative. Both conserved end residues are part of each CDR3.

v_call	cdr3_aa
TRBV15	CATSRGGDRASFEQYF
TRBV7-3	CASSVGLGQDTQYF
TRBV5-4	CASRSVSGGGETQYF
TRBV27	CASSPGTGVSTEAFF
TRBV27	CASSLAVNQPQHF
TRBV4-2	CASSQAGIGNTEAFF
TRBV29-1	CSVEGRSSPAYPF
TRBV7-3	CASSLTGGVMETQYF
TRBV27	CASSRGTSGNTGELFF
TRBV28	CASRGGGSAQPQHF
TRBV4-2	CASRDIGREGGYTF
TRBV23-1	CASRQGSEETQYF
TRBV15	CATSRRWDTGRGQPQHF
TRBV27	CASSLSPGYGYTF
TRBV6-5	CASRQTGTFGYPF
TRBV2	CASSADRGQGGEQYF
TRBV20-1	CSARQGARAFF
TRBV6-5	CASSYTPTGQGTEAFF
TRBV5-1	CASSRRDSAHEQYF
TRBV7-2	CASSFRGARTEAFF